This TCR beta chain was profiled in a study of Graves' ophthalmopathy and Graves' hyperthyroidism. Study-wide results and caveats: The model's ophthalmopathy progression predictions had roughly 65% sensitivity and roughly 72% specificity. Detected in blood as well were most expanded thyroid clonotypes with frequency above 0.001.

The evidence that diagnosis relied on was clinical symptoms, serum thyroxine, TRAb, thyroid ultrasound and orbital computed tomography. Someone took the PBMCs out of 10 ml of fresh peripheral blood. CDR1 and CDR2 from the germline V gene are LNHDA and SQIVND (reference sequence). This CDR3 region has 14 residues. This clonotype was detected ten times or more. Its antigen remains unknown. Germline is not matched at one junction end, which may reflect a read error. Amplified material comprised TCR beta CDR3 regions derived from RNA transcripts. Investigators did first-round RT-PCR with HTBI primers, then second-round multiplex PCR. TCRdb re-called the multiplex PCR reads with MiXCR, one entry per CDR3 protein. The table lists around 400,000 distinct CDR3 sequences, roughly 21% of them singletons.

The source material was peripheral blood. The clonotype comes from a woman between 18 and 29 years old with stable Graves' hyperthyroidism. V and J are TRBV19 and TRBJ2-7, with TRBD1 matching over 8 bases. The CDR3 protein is CAGSIDRGIGEQYF. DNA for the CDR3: TGTGCCGGTAGTATAGACAGGGGTATCGGAGAGCAGTACTTC.